Given below is one T cell receptor (beta chain) in context. The specificity of this receptor is unknown. Qualities for individual bases were not recorded, and no much larger clone is one base off. Using the deep immunoSEQ assay, multiplex PCR amplified TCR CDR3 regions from genomic DNA. For each cell subset, the extracted genomic DNA was distributed evenly across all wells of several immunoSEQ 96-well plates, and each plate served as one replicate. Each replicate PCR for sorted subsets received around 0.2 ug genomic DNA, equal to 30,000 or so T cell genomes. Purified libraries were quantified with a Qubit 3.0 fluorometer, sized on a Bioanalyzer 2100, and re-quantified with the KAPA Library Quantification kit. Every immunoSEQ 96-well plate was sequenced on a separate single-read 150-cycle Illumina NextSeq 550 flow cell. The original pipeline was this. Because the immunoSEQ output included only junctional sequences and no quality scores, the filtering could not be the same as the filtering used for full-length reads. Sequences were annotated with PyIR, a Python wrapper for IgBLAST v1.9, and V/J genes and CDR3 were assigned using IMGT germline references. Reads were removed for weak V/J assignments (E-value above 1e-6), missing CDR3, stop codons, out-of-frame junctions, or ambiguous translated residues. V3J clonotypes were defined by identical inferred V gene, J gene, and CDR3 amino acid sequence. Percentage overlap between repertoires was computed as shared unique clonotypes divided by the size of the smaller repertoire. Richness of each repertoire was evaluated using RTK rarefaction, the Chao1 estimator, and Recon v2.1 estimates of unobserved clonotypes. OLGA was used to compute generation probabilities for all TCRbeta clonotypes that the gDNA method yielded from a few donors. The table was pulled from immuneACCESS by TCRdb, which kept in-frame rearrangements only. Such tables lose some clones; where checked, under half of the loss comes from unresolved V genes, and the rest has no known cause. V and J calls and clone size are copied from that table; D and trimming were computed from the DNA. The sample table shows about 2.2 million clones, and roughly 91% are seen once. Together, the top ten hold 1.5% to 2% of the sample.

This sample stems from a study of shared clonotypes between healthy human individuals (dated by TCRdb to the early 2020s). Looking at the study overall: The cohort comprised a couple of women and three men aged 18 to 49 years. For each donor, three plates each were used for CD4 naive and CD4 memory, two plates were used for CD8 naive, and one plate was used for CD8 memory. Blood TCR repertoires of about 5 healthy adults were deeply sequenced to estimate repertoire size and the extent of clonotype sharing between individuals. Libraries were prepared and TCR repertoires were sequenced by different laboratories using diverse techniques, in order to increase sequencing depth and limit assay-specific biases. Between about 0.94 and 8.9 billion PBMCs per donor were obtained by leukapheresis. Study-wide conclusions, independent of this receptor: The genetic and exposure-history diversity represented was limited by the small number of donors. Across a handful of donors, roughly 5% of naive CD4, 3% to 3.5% of naive CD8, 2.3% of memory CD4, and roughly 0.41% of memory CD8 clonotypes were shared. Based on pairwise subsampling, the degree of clonotype sharing among donors was expected to be affected by sequencing depth. Larger estimated clonotype richness was generally found for naive subsets than for memory subsets. Compared with non-shared clonotypes, clonotypes shared by all four sorted-subset donors had higher generation probabilities. Sampling was restricted to blood, and TCR repertoires in tissues likely differ from the TCR repertoires found in blood. Rarefaction of sorted-subset datasets indicated incomplete sequencing despite the large sequencing depth.

CD8 naive samples were CD45RO-negative cells positively selected for CCR7, giving a CD45RA+CCR7+ population that excluded TemRA cells. The donors were healthy, HIV-negative adults who had no recently reported acute infections or vaccinations. All donors were Caucasian adults living in Nashville, Tennessee, USA. After blood collection by leukapheresis, PBMCs were isolated using Ficoll-Histopaque density gradient centrifugation and then cryopreserved in the vapor phase of liquid nitrogen. Analytical flow cytometry was used to check the purity and quantity of every magnetically sorted T cell population. Each sorted fraction had its genomic DNA isolated and then quantified by UV absorbance on a Nanodrop 2000c. The junction carries 16 bases between V and J, which are trimmed by 6 bases and 0 bases respectively. The germline V gene provides CDR1 SGDLS and CDR2 YYNGEE. Reading from cysteine to phenylalanine, the CDR3 counts 16 amino acids. Just the 48-base CDR3 DNA is kept, in frame starting at base 1.

The TCR comes from a man between 18 and 29 years old in good health. Some clones in this sample may be carry-over from other donors' samples. Sequenced material: naive CD8+ T cells from PBMCs. Explained via the paper, the cell subset or site label denotes: CD45RA+CCR7+. The rearrangement combines TRBV9 with TRBJ1-3, with a weak D call of TRBD1 (5 bases match). CDR3 region: CASNGHPTVSGNTIYF. The nucleotide sequence reads TGTGCCAGCAACGGCCATCCGACAGTCTCTGGAAACACCATATATTTT.